The 27 T cell receptor beta chains given below trace back to one sample, sequenced in a study of blood T cells in healthy people across ages (dated by TCRdb to between 2014 and 2016). The library was made by 5' RACE. TCRdb names Illumina HiSeq 2500 as the instrument used. A second PCR of roughly 7 to 11 cycles was performed with a sample-barcoded 5' primer and a J-beta primer mix. Clones were called with MiXCR by TCRdb after fastp trimmed the public reads at Q25, and only in-frame beta chains were retained. Each entry is one CDR3 protein sequence, shown with its most common DNA and genes. The sample records some 1.4 million distinct CDR3 sequences, 42% of which are singletons. The ten largest clonotypes hold roughly 7.7% of the sample. The specimen was blood. The receptors stem from a woman aged 18 to 35 in good health.

This clonotype has just one count. The V gene is TRBV9, the J gene TRBJ2-1; TRBD2 agrees at 8 bases. The DNA end lines up better with TRBJ2-7; the J call may be wrong. Germline CDR1 reads SGDLS; CDR2 reads YYNGEE. The CDR3 extends over 15 amino acids. In nucleotides, the CDR3 is TGTGCCAGCAGCGGGGGGCTAGCGGGCCTCAATGAGCAGTACTTC. Amino acid sequence: CASSGGLAGLNEQYF.

This clonotype was counted a few times. The genes are TRBV3-1 and TRBJ2-3; D not certain. The CDR3 covers 11 residues. Germline V gives CDR1 LGHDT, CDR2 YNNKEL (reference sequence). V lost 3 bases, J lost 8 bases, and 6 bases lay in between. Here the CDR3 reads CASSQQGTQYF. The DNA for the CDR3 is TGTGCCAGCAGCCAGCAAGGTACGCAGTATTTT.

The rearrangement links TRBV27 to TRBJ2-6; weak D call: TRBD1 (6 bases). Germline CDR1 and CDR2: MNHEY and SMNVEV (reference sequence). Trimming pared 7 bases from V and 1 base from J, leaving 20 bases between. The CDR3 spans 18 residues. The CDR3 sequence: CASTPGTPSYSGANVLTF. The CDR3 DNA is TGTGCCAGCACCCCTGGGACACCAAGTTATTCTGGGGCCAACGTCCTGACTTTC.

This clonotype has a handful of counts. The chain is built from TRBV7-9 and TRBJ2-2; 10 bases line up with TRBD2. The CDR3 sequence is 16 residues long. The trim removed 5 bases at V and 2 bases at J, leaving 5 bases unmatched. CDR1 is SEHNR and CDR2 is FQNEAQ in the germline V gene (reference sequence). As DNA, the CDR3 is TGTGCCAGCAGCCCCCTAGCGGGAGCCAACACCGGGGAGCTGTTTTTT. Protein: CASSPLAGANTGELFF. The whole variable domain, filled in from reference TRBV7-9 and TRBJ2-2, reads DTGVSQNPRHKITKRGQNVTFRCDPISEHNRLYWYRQTLGQGPEFLTYFQNEAQLEKSRLLSDRFSAERPKGSFSTLEIQRTEQGDSAMYLCASSPLAGANTGELFFGEGSRLTVL.

This clonotype was detected a few times. The chain joins TRBV3-1 to TRBJ2-7; TRBD2 aligns across 9 bases. This CDR3 has 15 amino acids. The ends lost 6 bases at V and 0 bases at J; junction bases unmatched: 6. Germline lookup yields CDR1 LGHDT and CDR2 YNNKEL (reference sequence). CDR3 DNA: TGTGCCAGCAGTCGAGCGGGGGGCCTCTCCTACGAGCAGTACTTC. This translates into CASSRAGGLSYEQYF.

Only a few counts were recorded for this clonotype. The chain uses TRBV12-3 or TRBV12-4 and TRBJ2-1, with a tentative D call TRBD2 (5 bases). The CDR3 totals 15 residues. The V and J ends lost 6 bases and 1 base respectively, with 13 bases between them. CDR3 nucleotides: TGTGCCAGCAGCCGAGGACTGGGGTCCTACAATGAGCAGTTCTTC. It encodes CASSRGLGSYNEQFF.

The CDR3 sequence: CASRGREWFF. As DNA, the CDR3 is TGTGCCAGCAGGGGGAGAGAATGGTTCTTC. This chain links TRBV2 with TRBJ2-1; tentative D call: TRBD2 (5 bases). Germline V gives CDR1 SNHLY, CDR2 FYNNEI. The V gene lost 6 bases and the J gene lost 15 bases, with 12 bases spanning the gap. This CDR3 is 10 amino acids long. The variable domain in full, completed from reference TRBV2 and TRBJ2-1, reads EPEVTQTPSHQVTQMGQEVILRCVPISNHLYFYWYRQILGQKVEFLVSFYNNEISEKSEIFDDQFSVERPDGSNFTLKIRSTKLEDSAMYFCASRGREWFFGPGTRLTVL.

The chain combines TRBV13 with TRBJ2-1, with D possibly being TRBD2 (7 bases). In germline, CDR1 is PRHDT, CDR2 FYEKMQ (reference sequence). This CDR3 spans 16 amino acids. V was clipped by 3 bases and J by 2 bases, with 14 bases between them. The CDR3 spells CASSFGGGAPYNEQFF. The CDR3 DNA reads as TGTGCCAGCAGCTTTGGTGGGGGGGCCCCCTACAATGAGCAGTTCTTC.

A few counts support this clonotype. The chain couples TRBV29-1 to TRBJ2-5; D is possibly TRBD2 (6 bases). Germline lookup yields CDR1 SQVTM and CDR2 ANQGSEA. V shed 8 bases and J shed 5 bases, with 15 bases lying between them. The length of the CDR3 is 12 residues. This chain's CDR3 is CSTRDGGETQYF. The CDR3 DNA sequence: TGCAGCACCAGGGACGGAGGGGAGACCCAGTACTTC.

This chain joins TRBV20-1 and TRBJ2-7; D is uncertain. This CDR3 region has 12 residues. CDR1 and CDR2 (germline): DFQATT, SNEGSKA (reference sequence). V lost 6 bases, J lost 2 bases, and 11 bases lay in between. The CDR3 nucleotides read TGCAGTGCCAACCCATTTACCTACGAGCAGTACTTC. Translation: CSANPFTYEQYF.

The V and J genes are TRBV6-5 and TRBJ2-1; 10 positions agree with TRBD2. CDR1 and CDR2 from the germline V gene are MNHEY and SVGAGI. J lost 9 bases, V lost 2 bases, and 10 bases had no gene match. The CDR3 is made up of 16 amino acids. CDR3 DNA sequence: TGTGCCAGCAGTTACAGTTCCAGCGGGGGGGCGGGTGAGCAGTTCTTC. Translated: CASSYSSSGGAGEQFF.

The chain combines TRBV7-9 with TRBJ2-1, with 7 bases lining up with TRBD1. The last part of the DNA fits TRBJ2-7 better; the J call may be wrong. This CDR3 contains 15 residues. Germline V gives CDR1 SEHNR, CDR2 FQNEAQ (reference sequence). The CDR3 region is CASSGKGGYYNEQYF. DNA for the CDR3: TGTGCCAGCAGCGGGAAAGGGGGCTATTACAATGAGCAGTACTTC.

The chain joins TRBV6-5 to TRBJ2-1, with 9 bases aligning to TRBD1. The CDR3 runs to 15 residues. The junction had 6 bases not matched to a gene; V was cut back by 5 bases and J by 4 bases. CDR1 and CDR2 from the germline V gene are MNHEY and SVGAGI. CDR3 sequence: CASSAGTGRYNEQFF. The CDR3 DNA sequence: TGTGCCAGCAGTGCCGGGACAGGGAGGTACAATGAGCAGTTCTTC.

This chain joins TRBV20-1 and TRBJ2-3, with D maybe TRBD2 (5 bases). The CDR3 covers 13 residues. Looked up from germline, CDR1 is DFQATT and CDR2 is SNEGSKA (reference sequence). V shed 6 bases and J shed 2 bases, with 12 bases lying between them. The CDR3 coding sequence is TGCAGTGCGGACGGGGTGCACACAGATACGCAGTATTTT. This sequence encodes CSADGVHTDTQYF.

Only a few counts were recorded for this clonotype. The chain uses TRBV4-1 and TRBJ1-2; D is uncertain. The V end lost 7 bases, the J end lost 3 bases, and 18 bases lay between the germline ends. This CDR3 comprises 15 residues. Germline CDR1 MGHRA, CDR2 YSYEKL. CDR3 in amino acids: CASTPGRSRDYGYTF. Written as DNA, the CDR3 is TGCGCCAGCACCCCCGGGAGGTCCCGCGACTATGGCTACACCTTC.

This clonotype has only a few counts. The chain joins TRBV7-9 to TRBJ1-6, with D unclear. The CDR3 contains 13 residues. V dropped 2 bases and J dropped 10 bases, with 9 bases sitting between them. Germline values: CDR1 SEHNR, CDR2 FQNEAQ (reference sequence). The CDR3 DNA sequence: TGTGCCAGCAGCTTACAGACGTCCTCACCCCTCCACTTT. Encoded protein: CASSLQTSSPLHF.

V is TRBV10-1 and J is TRBJ2-7, with TRBD1 matching over 7 bases. Germline V gene sequence: CDR1 WNHNN, CDR2 SYGVQD (reference sequence). Trimming took 4 bases from V and 3 from J; bases not matched to a gene: 12. This CDR3 spans 16 amino acids. CDR3 protein: CASSANLDRVIYEQYF. The CDR3 coding sequence is TGCGCCAGCAGTGCGAACCTTGACAGGGTCATCTACGAGCAGTACTTC.

There are many counts of this clonotype. The V and J genes are TRBV28 and TRBJ2-5; 11 bases match TRBD1. The CDR3 is made up of 14 amino acids. CDR1 is MDHEN and CDR2 is SYDVKM in the germline V gene. Germline trimming cut 5 bases from V and 11 bases from J; bases unmatched to any gene: 10. CDR3: CASSTGQGAREQYF. In nucleotides, the CDR3 is TGTGCCAGCAGTACTGGACAGGGGGCTCGGGAGCAGTACTTC. Based on the CDR3 plus reference TRBV28 and TRBJ2-5, the full variable domain is DVKVTQSSRYLVKRTGEKVFLECVQDMDHENMFWYRQDPGLGLRLIYFSYDVKMKEKGDIPEGYSVSREKKERFSLILESASTNQTSMYLCASSTGQGAREQYFGPGTRLLVL.

In this sample, this clonotype turned up a few times. V is TRBV12-3 or TRBV12-4 and J is TRBJ2-5, with 12 bases lining up with TRBD2. Trimming took 2 bases from V and 4 from J; bases not matched to a gene: 2. The length of the CDR3 is 15 residues. Written as DNA, the CDR3 is TGTGCCAGCAGTTTACTAGCGGGGGGGAGAGAGACCCAGTACTTC. This encodes CASSLLAGGRETQYF.

The chain combines TRBV11-2 with TRBJ1-1; maybe TRBD1 (6 bases). V lost 5 bases, J lost 3 bases, and 16 bases lay in between. Germline V CDR1 and CDR2: SGHAT, FQNNGV. The CDR3 totals 15 residues. The CDR3 here is CASSLALGQYTEAFF. CDR3 sequence (DNA): TGTGCCAGCAGCCTCGCCCTAGGACAGTACACTGAAGCTTTCTTT. Looking up the rest from reference TRBV11-2 and TRBJ1-1 gives the full variable domain: EAGVAQSPRYKIIEKRQSVAFWCNPISGHATLYWYQQILGQGPKLLIQFQNNGVVDDSQLPKDRFSAERLKGVDSTLKIQPAKLEDSAVYLCASSLALGQYTEAFFGQGTRLTVV.

The chain recombines TRBV7-2 with TRBJ2-7; D is uncertain. Between the trimmed V and J ends, which lost 7 bases and 0 bases, there was a span of 10 bases. This CDR3 spans 13 amino acids. Germline assignment: CDR1 SGHTA and CDR2 FQGNSA. For the CDR3, the DNA is TGTGCCAGCATGTACGGTACCTCCTACGAGCAGTACTTC. Residues: CASMYGTSYEQYF.

This clonotype has a handful of counts. The chain carries TRBV2 and TRBJ2-5; 7 bases agree with TRBD2. The J call may be faulty, since TRBJ2-7 better matches the DNA end. CDR1 and CDR2 (germline): SNHLY, FYNNEI. The CDR3 spans 14 residues. The CDR3 reads CASRSGDFPYEQYF. The CDR3 nucleotides are TGTGCCAGCAGAAGCGGGGATTTCCCCTACGAGCAGTACTTC.

A few counts support this clonotype. The rearrangement uses TRBV20-1 and TRBJ1-1; D uncertain. CDR1 is DFQATT and CDR2 is SNEGSKA in the germline V gene (reference sequence). This CDR3 has 16 residues. V was shortened by 6 bases and J by 0 bases, with 20 bases between the two germline ends. This CDR3 reads CSAMRPGLSLNTEAFF. The CDR3 DNA sequence: TGCAGTGCCATGCGACCGGGTCTTTCCTTGAACACTGAAGCTTTCTTT.

This clonotype was counted only a few times. The J gene is TRBJ2-3, the V gene TRBV21-1; no DNA check was done on the table's D call, TRBD1. TRBV21-1 is a pseudogene. The CDR3 has 19 residues. The CDR3 DNA follows: TGTGCCAGCAGCAACGGAGATCAAGTACAGGCCTCGAGCACAGATACGCAGTATTTT. It is translated as CASSNGDQVQASSTDTQYF.

The chain couples TRBV20-1 to TRBJ2-1; TRBD2 agrees at 13 bases. Germline V gives CDR1 DFQATT, CDR2 SNEGSKA (reference sequence). The CDR3 is made up of 16 amino acids. Trimming at V came to 1 base and at J to 4 bases, leaving 4 bases not matched to a gene. In DNA form, the CDR3 reads TGCAGTGCTAGAGGGACTAGCGGGGGTACTTACAATGAGCAGTTCTTC. It codes for CSARGTSGGTYNEQFF.

The chain is built from TRBV7-2 and TRBJ2-4; TRBD2 agrees at 8 bases. TRBJ2-7 explains the end of the DNA better; the J call may be wrong. The CDR3 has 14 residues. Germline loops: CDR1 SGHTA, CDR2 FQGNSA. In nucleotides, the CDR3 is TGTGCCAGCACCCAATCGGGAGGGTTCTACGAGCAGTACTTC. Protein: CASTQSGGFYEQYF.

The V and J genes are TRBV25-1 and TRBJ2-7; 7 bases are shared with TRBD2. CDR1 is MGHDK and CDR2 is SYGVNS in the germline V gene. V shed 5 bases, J shed 7 bases, and the junction held 11 bases outside the gene matches. CDR3 length: 14 amino acids. The CDR3 bases are TGTGCCAGCAGTCCCGGGACTACGGGAGGTGAGCAGTACTTC. Its protein is CASSPGTTGGEQYF.